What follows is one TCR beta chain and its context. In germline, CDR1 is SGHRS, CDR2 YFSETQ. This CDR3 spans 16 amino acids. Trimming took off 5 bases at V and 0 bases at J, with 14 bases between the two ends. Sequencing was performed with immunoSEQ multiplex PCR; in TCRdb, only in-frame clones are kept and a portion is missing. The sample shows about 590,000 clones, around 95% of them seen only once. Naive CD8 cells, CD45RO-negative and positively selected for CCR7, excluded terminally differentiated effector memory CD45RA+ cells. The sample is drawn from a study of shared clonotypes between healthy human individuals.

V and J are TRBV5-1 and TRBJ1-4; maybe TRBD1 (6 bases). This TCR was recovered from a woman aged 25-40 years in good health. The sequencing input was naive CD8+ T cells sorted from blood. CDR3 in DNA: TGCGCCAGCAGTGGGGGCAGGATCGCAACTAATGAAAAACTGTTTTTT. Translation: CASSGGRIATNEKLFF.